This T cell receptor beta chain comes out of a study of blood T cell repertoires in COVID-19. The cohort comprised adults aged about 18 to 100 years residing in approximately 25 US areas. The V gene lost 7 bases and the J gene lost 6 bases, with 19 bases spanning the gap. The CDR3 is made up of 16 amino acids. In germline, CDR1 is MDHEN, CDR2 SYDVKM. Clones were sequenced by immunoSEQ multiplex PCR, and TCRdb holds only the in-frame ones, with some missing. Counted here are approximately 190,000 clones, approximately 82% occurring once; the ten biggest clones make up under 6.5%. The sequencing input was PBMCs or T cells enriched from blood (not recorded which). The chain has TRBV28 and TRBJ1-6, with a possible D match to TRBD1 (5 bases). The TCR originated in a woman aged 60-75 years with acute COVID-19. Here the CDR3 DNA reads TGTGCCAGCATTCATGCGGGGGACGGGAGTAATTCACCCCTCCACTTT. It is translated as CASIHAGDGSNSPLHF.